A selection of T cell receptor beta chains follows, all from one sample in a study of vaccination and CD4 T cells after COVID-19. TCRdb analysed the PCR reads with MiXCR anew, one entry per CDR3 protein. The sample has over 15,000 distinct CDR3 sequences, about 35% seen once. These receptors' antigens are unknown. Sequenced: cultured CD4+ T cells from blood. The receptors were sampled from a human donor with COVID-19. Each CDR3 is given with its conserved first and last residue. The D gene is left open where the match is weak. Only part of the rows carry a size: once, few, many, or a class if the clone is expanded.

abundance | j_gene | v_gene | d_gene | CDR3nt | CDR3aa
few | TRBJ1-2 | TRBV18 | - | TGTGCCAGCTCACCACCGTCGGTTTGGGGCTACACCTTC | CASSPPSVWGYTF
few | TRBJ2-3 | TRBV11-1 | TRBD2 | TGTGCCAGCCAACCGGGACTAGGCCTTTCACGTCGGTATTTT | CASQPGLGLSRRYF
- | TRBJ1-1 | TRBV28 | - | TGTGCCAGCAGTTTGGGCAGGGTGGCTTTCTTT | CASSLGRVAFF
- | TRBJ1-1 | TRBV4-2 | TRBD1 | TGTGCCAGCAGCCTCTCGACAGGGGGCCCTAAGTTGGTTGAAGCTTTCTTT | CASSLSTGGPKLVEAFF
- | TRBJ1-5 | TRBV6-1 | - | TGTGCCAGCAGTGGCACAGGCAGCAATCAGCCCCAGCATTTT | CASSGTGSNQPQHF
- | TRBJ2-1 | TRBV20-1 | - | TGCAGTGCTGGGGGGGGGCGCCTCAATAATGAGCAGTTCTTC | CSAGGGRLNNEQFF
few | TRBJ1-5 | TRBV10-3 | - | TGTGCCATCGGACGGACCGGGGAGGGGGGCAATCAGCCCCAGCATTTT | CAIGRTGEGGNQPQHF
- | TRBJ1-2 | TRBV6-2/TRBV6-3 | - | TGTGCCAGCAACCTAGGTTCAGTCTATGGCTACACCTTC | CASNLGSVYGYTF
- | TRBJ1-6 | TRBV7-9 | TRBD1 | TGTGCCAGCAGCACAGGGGCTAATTCACCCCTCCACTTT | CASSTGANSPLHF
- | TRBJ2-7 | TRBV2 | - | TGTGCCAGCAAGGGGGTAACCTACGAGCAGTACTTC | CASKGVTYEQYF
- | TRBJ1-5 | TRBV7-6 | - | TGTGCCAGCAGCTTATTTGGGGGGGGTAGCAATCAGCCCCAGCATTTT | CASSLFGGGSNQPQHF
- | TRBJ2-1 | TRBV19 | TRBD2 | TGTGCCAGTAGGGGGGGGACTAGCGGGTCAAATGAGCAGTTCTTC | CASRGGTSGSNEQFF